This note documents a single T cell receptor beta chain sequence. This clone occurred a few times. Its target antigen remains unknown. Base qualities were left out, and no much larger clone turns up one base away. Sample time point, as interpreted from the label and publication: about 28 days (+/-7) after the second vaccine dose. AZD1222 recipients given second doses at about 4 weeks or at about 12 weeks were pooled, since spike-specific TCR depth and breadth were not found to differ between the two schedules. The vaccinee samples were drawn from two UK trials, COV001 and COV002, one of which was a single-blind randomized controlled phase 2/3 trial testing AZD1222 (ChAdOx1 nCoV-19) in healthy adults. For TCRbeta chain sequencing, PBMC samples from trial participants were taken at day 0 and at day 28 after the second dose. The CDR3 regions of human TCRbeta chains were analyzed by immunosequencing. As for the original processing: Repertoire TCRs were matched against a reference library of SARS-CoV-2-specific TCRs generated with the MIRA antigen-specificity platform. Breadth meant the fraction of unique TCRs that were SARS-CoV-2-associated, whereas depth meant the fraction of total T cells that were SARS-CoV-2-associated. Each spike-specific TCR was assigned to its reactive spike region and to a CD4 or CD8 class using the MIRA data. Log10-transformed breadth and depth values were compared by one-way ANOVA with Sidak's multiple comparisons tests. The table comes from immuneACCESS by way of TCRdb, which keeps in-frame sequences with V and J called. Part of the clones is missing from these tables; in studies checked, under half for an unresolved V gene and the rest for unknown reasons. The V and J calls and the clone size are those of that table, but D and trimming were determined from the DNA. The sample profile shows around 100,000 clones; about 87% of them were found once. 9.5% to 13% of the sample lies in the top ten.

This entry belongs to a study of T cell responses to AZD1222 COVID-19 vaccine (dated by TCRdb to the early 2020s). Broadly, across the study: A total of about 230 trial participants underwent TCR sequencing, of whom about 210 received two doses of AZD1222 and about 25 received two doses of the MenACWY control vaccine. Trial participants were enrolled by age into subgroups of 18-55, 56-69 and 70-plus years, and about 150, 27 and 61 TCR-sequenced participants, respectively, were included in these subgroups. The full study reports these points: Participants were mostly white British and included more females than males, and it was suggested by the authors that clonal diversity may have been underestimated. Conclusions about previously exposed vaccinees are limited because only a handful of AZD1222 recipients were SARS-CoV-2 seropositive at baseline. The 56-69-year group was small, and its depth increase did not reach significance, likely because of low power. Spike-specific TCR breadth and depth rose significantly after two AZD1222 doses compared with day 0 and with MenACWY recipients. CD4 TCRs associated with the vaccine covered the entire spike protein, and the dominant responses were in regions 160-218 and 743-854. Nearly half of unique spike-specific TCRs reportedly recognized epitopes outside regions mutated in the B.1.351 and B.1.1.7 variants. No day 14 peak-response samples were available, so repertoires were characterized only after the peak T cell response.

From its cysteine to its phenylalanine, the CDR3 spans 15 amino acids. This entry keeps only the CDR3 DNA: 45 bases, framed from base 1. V is clipped by 1 base and J by 0 bases, and the sequence between their germline boundaries is 11 bases long. For CDR1 and CDR2, the germline V gene (reference sequence) lists SGHNT and YYREEE. The V gene is TRBV5-4 and the J gene is TRBJ2-7; the D segment may tentatively be TRBD1 or TRBD2, each giving 5 matched bases. Sequencing used peripheral blood, obtained 28 days after the second AZD1222 dose. The receptor's source is an adult who received the AZD1222 COVID-19 vaccine. The nucleotides are TGTGCCAGCAGCTTGCAGGGTGGGAGCTCCTACGAGCAGTACTTC. This translates into CASSLQGGSSYEQYF. The CDR3, completed at both ends by the reference TRBV5-4 and TRBJ2-7 genes, gives the full variable domain ETGVTQSPTHLIKTRGQQVTLRCSSQSGHNTVSWYQQALGQGPQFIFQYYREEENGRGNFPPRFSGLQFPNYSSELNVNALELDDSALYLCASSLQGGSSYEQYFGPGTRLTVT.